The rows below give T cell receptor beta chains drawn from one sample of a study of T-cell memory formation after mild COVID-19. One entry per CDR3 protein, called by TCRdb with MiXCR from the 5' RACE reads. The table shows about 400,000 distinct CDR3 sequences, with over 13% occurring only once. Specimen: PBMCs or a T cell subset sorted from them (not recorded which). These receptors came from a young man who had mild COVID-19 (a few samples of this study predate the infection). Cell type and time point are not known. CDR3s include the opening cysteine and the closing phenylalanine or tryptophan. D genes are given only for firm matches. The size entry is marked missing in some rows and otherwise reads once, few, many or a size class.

CDR3nt: TGTGCCAGCAGCTTATTCCCCCAGGGGGGGGACCCTAGCACAGATACGCAGTATTTT
CDR3aa: CASSLFPQGGDPSTDTQYF
abundance: -
j_gene: TRBJ2-3
v_gene: TRBV7-9
d_gene: -

CDR3nt: TGTGCCATCAGTGACCTAGGACTAGGGACTTCCTCCTACAATGAGCAGTTCTTC
CDR3aa: CAISDLGLGTSSYNEQFF
abundance: few
j_gene: TRBJ2-1
v_gene: TRBV10-3
d_gene: TRBD2

CDR3nt: TGTGCCACAATGGGACAGGGTGAGGGCTACACCTTC
CDR3aa: CATMGQGEGYTF
abundance: -
j_gene: TRBJ1-2
v_gene: TRBV10-3
d_gene: TRBD1

CDR3nt: TGCAGTGCTCCGACAGGGGGCATAAATTCACCCCTCCACTTT
CDR3aa: CSAPTGGINSPLHF
abundance: many
j_gene: TRBJ1-6
v_gene: TRBV20-1
d_gene: TRBD1

CDR3nt: TGTGCCAGTAGTTCACAGGGGGAGAATAGAGGGGAGACCCAGTACTTC
CDR3aa: CASSSQGENRGETQYF
abundance: few
j_gene: TRBJ2-5
v_gene: TRBV19
d_gene: TRBD1

CDR3nt: TGCGCCAGCAGCTTTTCAGGGGGCGGTGAAAAACTGTTTTTT
CDR3aa: CASSFSGGGEKLFF
abundance: many
j_gene: TRBJ1-4
v_gene: TRBV5-1
d_gene: TRBD1

CDR3nt: TGTGCCACCGGGGAGGCCGGGGAGCTGTTTTTT
CDR3aa: CATGEAGELFF
abundance: few
j_gene: TRBJ2-2
v_gene: TRBV19
d_gene: -

CDR3nt: TGCAGTGCTAGAGTGGGCAACCCATTAGGACCCCTCCACTTT
CDR3aa: CSARVGNPLGPLHF
abundance: -
j_gene: TRBJ1-6
v_gene: TRBV20-1
d_gene: -

CDR3nt: TGTGCCAGCAGCTTATGGCCCGACTCCTACGAGCAGTACTTC
CDR3aa: CASSLWPDSYEQYF
abundance: -
j_gene: TRBJ2-7
v_gene: TRBV7-2
d_gene: -

CDR3nt: TGTGCCAGCAGCCAAGAACCGCAAAGCAATCAGCCCCAGCATTTT
CDR3aa: CASSQEPQSNQPQHF
abundance: -
j_gene: TRBJ1-5
v_gene: TRBV3-1
d_gene: -

CDR3nt: TGCGCCAGCAGCCAAGGGGGGCATCGCCCGAACACTGAAGCTTTCTTT
CDR3aa: CASSQGGHRPNTEAFF
abundance: many
j_gene: TRBJ1-1
v_gene: TRBV4-3
d_gene: -

CDR3nt: TGCGCCAGCAGCCAAGGAGTAGCGGGGGTCTCCTACAATGAGCAGTTCTTC
CDR3aa: CASSQGVAGVSYNEQFF
abundance: few
j_gene: TRBJ2-1
v_gene: TRBV4-3
d_gene: TRBD2

CDR3nt: TGTGCCAGCAGCTTAGAAGAGACAGGGGCGAACACTGAAGCTTTCTTT
CDR3aa: CASSLEETGANTEAFF
abundance: few
j_gene: TRBJ1-1
v_gene: TRBV7-9
d_gene: TRBD1

CDR3nt: TGTGCCAGCAGGGGACTAGCGAACTCCTACGAGCAGTACTTC
CDR3aa: CASRGLANSYEQYF
abundance: -
j_gene: TRBJ2-7
v_gene: TRBV6-2/TRBV6-3
d_gene: TRBD2

CDR3nt: TGTGACAGCAGCTACGCCTCTTATAGCTACACCTTC
CDR3aa: CDSSYASYSYTF
abundance: -
j_gene: TRBJ1-2
v_gene: TRBV12-3/TRBV12-4
d_gene: -

CDR3nt: TGCGCCAGCAGCGCGCTAGCGGGGGGGAATCAAGATACGCAGTATTTT
CDR3aa: CASSALAGGNQDTQYF
abundance: many
j_gene: TRBJ2-3
v_gene: TRBV5-1
d_gene: TRBD2

CDR3nt: TGTGCCACCAGTGAAAGAAGAGACCAAGAGACCCAGTACTTC
CDR3aa: CATSERRDQETQYF
abundance: few
j_gene: TRBJ2-5
v_gene: TRBV24-1
d_gene: -

CDR3nt: TGTGCCAGCAGTTTAGTTGCAAAGCAGTTCTTC
CDR3aa: CASSLVAKQFF
abundance: -
j_gene: TRBJ2-1
v_gene: TRBV12-3/TRBV12-4
d_gene: -

CDR3nt: TGTGCCAGCAGTTCGGTCTTCGGCACAGATACGCAGTATTTT
CDR3aa: CASSSVFGTDTQYF
abundance: few
j_gene: TRBJ2-3
v_gene: TRBV28
d_gene: -

CDR3nt: TGTGCCAGCAGATCCTCGGGGGTCTCGAGCAATCAGCCCCAGCATTTT
CDR3aa: CASRSSGVSSNQPQHF
abundance: -
j_gene: TRBJ1-5
v_gene: TRBV6-2/TRBV6-3
d_gene: -

CDR3nt: TGTGCCACCAACGGGGGGGCCAGGGACGAGCAGTACTTC
CDR3aa: CATNGGARDEQYF
abundance: -
j_gene: TRBJ2-7
v_gene: TRBV6-6
d_gene: TRBD2

CDR3nt: TGCAGTGCTAATAGGGGGGGCGGGAACACTGAAGCTTTCTTT
CDR3aa: CSANRGGGNTEAFF
abundance: few
j_gene: TRBJ1-1
v_gene: TRBV20-1
d_gene: -

CDR3nt: TGCGCCAGCAGCCAAGATCCGACAGGGACGGACTCACCCCTCCACTTT
CDR3aa: CASSQDPTGTDSPLHF
abundance: few
j_gene: TRBJ1-6
v_gene: TRBV4-1
d_gene: TRBD1

CDR3nt: TGTGCCAGCAGCCGTTTGGGACGCCCGAACACTGAAGCTTTCTTT
CDR3aa: CASSRLGRPNTEAFF
abundance: -
j_gene: TRBJ1-1
v_gene: TRBV4-2
d_gene: -

CDR3nt: TGTGCCAGCAGCTTGGCCTTACAGGGCGGCGAAGCTTTCTTT
CDR3aa: CASSLALQGGEAFF
abundance: few
j_gene: TRBJ1-1
v_gene: TRBV5-5
d_gene: -

CDR3nt: TGTGCCAGCAGTCAAGACAGGGGAATCAATTCACCCCTCCACTTT
CDR3aa: CASSQDRGINSPLHF
abundance: many
j_gene: TRBJ1-6
v_gene: TRBV6-6
d_gene: TRBD1

CDR3nt: TGTGCCAGCACCAAAGACGGCTACGGGTTAAATCAGCCCCAGCATTTT
CDR3aa: CASTKDGYGLNQPQHF
abundance: many
j_gene: TRBJ1-5
v_gene: TRBV6-6
d_gene: -

CDR3nt: TGCGCCAGCAGCCGTGCCCGACAGGGTTTCACAGATACGCAGTATTTT
CDR3aa: CASSRARQGFTDTQYF
abundance: -
j_gene: TRBJ2-3
v_gene: TRBV4-3
d_gene: TRBD1

CDR3nt: TGCGCCAGCAGCCAAGCAGAGTCAGCCCGGAGCTATGGCTACACCTTC
CDR3aa: CASSQAESARSYGYTF
abundance: -
j_gene: TRBJ1-2
v_gene: TRBV4-1
d_gene: -

CDR3nt: TGTGCCAGCAGCCCACCGGGTTCGGGGGGTCAGGCAGATACGCAGTATTTT
CDR3aa: CASSPPGSGGQADTQYF
abundance: -
j_gene: TRBJ2-3
v_gene: TRBV7-9
d_gene: TRBD2

CDR3nt: TGCAGTGCTATGAGGGGTGGCGATGAGCAGTTCTTC
CDR3aa: CSAMRGGDEQFF
abundance: few
j_gene: TRBJ2-1
v_gene: TRBV20-1
d_gene: -

CDR3nt: TGTGCCAGCAGTCACCGGGACGTCTCCTACAATGAGCAGTTCTTC
CDR3aa: CASSHRDVSYNEQFF
abundance: -
j_gene: TRBJ2-1
v_gene: TRBV6-2/TRBV6-3
d_gene: -

CDR3nt: TGTGCCAGCAGCGCCAGCGGGTCCTATAATTCACCCCTCCACTTT
CDR3aa: CASSASGSYNSPLHF
abundance: few
j_gene: TRBJ1-6
v_gene: TRBV9
d_gene: -

CDR3nt: TGCAGCGTTGAGGGGGCCGGGGGCCCCTACAATGAGCAGTTCTTC
CDR3aa: CSVEGAGGPYNEQFF
abundance: few
j_gene: TRBJ2-1
v_gene: TRBV29-1
d_gene: -

CDR3nt: TGTGCCAGCAGTGAACTCGGGCGGGGGCAAGAGACCCAGTACTTC
CDR3aa: CASSELGRGQETQYF
abundance: many
j_gene: TRBJ2-5
v_gene: TRBV6-1
d_gene: TRBD2

CDR3nt: TGTGCCAGCAGCGTAGGGACGACTCAAGAGACCCAGTACTTC
CDR3aa: CASSVGTTQETQYF
abundance: -
j_gene: TRBJ2-5
v_gene: TRBV9
d_gene: -

CDR3nt: TGTGCCAGCAGCTTACGTTCAGGGGACTACGAGCAGTACTTC
CDR3aa: CASSLRSGDYEQYF
abundance: -
j_gene: TRBJ2-7
v_gene: TRBV7-2
d_gene: -

CDR3nt: TGTGCCATCAGTGCCAACATAGGAGTTCAAGAGACCCAGTACTTC
CDR3aa: CAISANIGVQETQYF
abundance: few
j_gene: TRBJ2-5
v_gene: TRBV10-3
d_gene: -

CDR3nt: TGCGCCAGCAGTCATTTCACAGGGGGGTACGAGCAGTACTTC
CDR3aa: CASSHFTGGYEQYF
abundance: -
j_gene: TRBJ2-7
v_gene: TRBV23-1
d_gene: TRBD1

CDR3nt: TGTGCCAGCAGGGGGACAGGGGGCAAGGTAGATACGCAGTATTTT
CDR3aa: CASRGTGGKVDTQYF
abundance: few
j_gene: TRBJ2-3
v_gene: TRBV28
d_gene: TRBD1

CDR3nt: TGTGCCAGCAGTTACTCGAATCCTGGGGGCGGAGCAACTAATGAAAAACTGTTTTTT
CDR3aa: CASSYSNPGGGATNEKLFF
abundance: -
j_gene: TRBJ1-4
v_gene: TRBV6-5
d_gene: -